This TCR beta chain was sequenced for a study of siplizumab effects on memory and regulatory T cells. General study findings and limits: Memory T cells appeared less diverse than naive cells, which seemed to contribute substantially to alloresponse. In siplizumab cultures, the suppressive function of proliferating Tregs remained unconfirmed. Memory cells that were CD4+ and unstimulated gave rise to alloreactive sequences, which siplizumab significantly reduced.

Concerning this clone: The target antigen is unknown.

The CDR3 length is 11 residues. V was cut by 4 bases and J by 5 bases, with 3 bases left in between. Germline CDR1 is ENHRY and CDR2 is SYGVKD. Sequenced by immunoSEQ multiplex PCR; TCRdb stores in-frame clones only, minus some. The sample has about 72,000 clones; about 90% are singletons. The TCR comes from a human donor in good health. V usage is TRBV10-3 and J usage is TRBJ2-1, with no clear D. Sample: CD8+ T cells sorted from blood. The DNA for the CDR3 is TGTGCCATCAGTGCAGACAATGAGCAGTTCTTC. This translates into CAISADNEQFF.